This paragraph covers one T cell receptor beta chain sequence. Antigen unknown. TCRdb used MiXCR to reprocess the reads, holding one entry per CDR3 protein. The sample yields 1,200 or so distinct CDR3 sequences, 81% seen once. CDR3 size: 16 residues. Trimming left V 6 bases short and J 0 bases short, with 16 bases between. This entry is derived from a study of regulatory T cells in long-lasting Graves disease. Broader study findings: Newly diagnosed patients had higher TCR diversity than persistent Graves' patients did.

TCR sequences were obtained from RNA taken from PBMCs. The TCR was taken from a woman in her forties or fifties with Graves disease. Sequenced here: peripheral blood mononuclear cells (PBMCs), sampled with antithyroid drug treatment, in newly diagnosed or persistent Graves disease (not recorded which). The rearrangement links TRBV12-3 or TRBV12-4 to TRBJ2-3; possible D gene TRBD2, 7 bases. The CDR3 loop reads CASSHFGGQSTDTQYF. Here the CDR3 DNA reads TGTGCCAGCAGCCACTTCGGGGGGCAGAGCACAGATACGCAGTATTTT.